The subject of this entry is one T cell receptor (beta chain). Its specificity is unknown. The CDR3 sequence is 16 residues long. CDR1 is MNHNY, CDR2 SVGAGI, per germline (reference sequence). V gave up 2 bases and J gave up 3 bases; unmatched junction bases: 7. PCR used 60 Vbeta primers and 13 Jbeta primers. TCRdb's copy holds only in-frame clones and misses some; the assay was immunoSEQ multiplex PCR. Of under 200,000 clones in the sample, 70% to 85% were seen once. The data belong to a study of cytomegalovirus exposure and HLA in healthy donors. Study results and limitations: The study carried out a later analysis of TCR beta sequences. It associated 15,000 to 20,000 of them with specific HLA alleles at a false discovery rate of 0.05.

The sequenced sample consisted of PBMCs. The clonotype originates from a man aged 45-65 years in good health and CMV-seropositive. The chain combines TRBV6-6 with TRBJ2-7, with 10 bases identical to TRBD1. The CDR3 loop reads CASSYGQGGMGYEQYF. CDR3 DNA: TGTGCCAGCAGTTACGGACAGGGGGGGATGGGCTACGAGCAGTACTTC.